The 32 T cell receptor beta chains listed next were all sequenced from one sample in a study of T cells after yellow fever vaccination. TCRdb processed the 5' RACE reads anew with MiXCR; each CDR3 protein has one entry. The table includes around 300,000 distinct CDR3 sequences, approximately 4.5% detected once. Sequenced material: PBMCs, taken 15 days after the yellow fever booster vaccination. The receptors shown here come from a man between 18 and 35 years old who received the YFV17D yellow fever vaccine.

The V call is TRBV7-9, the J call TRBJ1-1; D is perhaps TRBD1 (5 bases). This CDR3 comprises 13 residues. V was cut by 5 bases and J by 4 bases, with 11 bases left in between. Germline CDR1 is SEHNR and CDR2 is FQNEAQ (reference sequence). The DNA for the CDR3 is TGTGCCAGCAGCCTGACCCAGGGCACTGAAGCTTTCTTT. Its translation: CASSLTQGTEAFF.

This clonotype was seen a handful of times. The chain uses TRBV5-1 and TRBJ2-1; TRBD1 matches 9 bases. The CDR3 is 15 amino acids. Germline CDR1 SGHRS, CDR2 YFSETQ. The junction had 11 bases not matched to a gene; V was cut back by 9 bases and J by 4 bases. The CDR3: CATQVGQGGYNEQFF. CDR3 DNA sequence: TGCGCCACCCAAGTGGGACAGGGAGGATACAATGAGCAGTTCTTC. Drawing the rest from reference TRBV5-1 and TRBJ2-1, the complete variable domain is KAGVTQTPRYLIKTRGQQVTLSCSPISGHRSVSWYQQTPGQGLQFLFEYFSETQRNKGNFPGRFSGRQFSNSRSEMNVSTLELGDSALYLCATQVGQGGYNEQFFGPGTRLTVL.

This clonotype has a count of ten or more. The chain links TRBV4-2 to TRBJ1-2; D perhaps matches TRBD1 (5 bases). The CDR3 runs 14 residues. CDR1 and CDR2 from the germline V gene are LGHNA and YNFKEQ. V lost 0 bases to trimming and J lost 5 bases, with 10 bases between them. The CDR3 loop reads CASSQEGGEYGYTF. In DNA, the CDR3 is TGTGCCAGCAGCCAAGAGGGGGGGGAATATGGCTACACCTTC.

This clonotype showed up many times. The chain joins TRBV7-9 to TRBJ2-3; D gene unclear. This CDR3 is 13 amino acids long. Looked up from germline, CDR1 is SEHNR and CDR2 is FQNEAQ (reference sequence). Between the trimmed V and J ends, which lost 4 bases and 0 bases, there was a span of 5 bases. The CDR3 spells CASSSYSTDTQYF. CDR3 sequence (DNA): TGTGCCAGCAGCTCATACAGCACAGATACGCAGTATTTT.

This clonotype was picked up many times. The V and J genes are TRBV7-8 and TRBJ2-5; no clear D. Germline V gives CDR1 SGHVS, CDR2 FQNEAQ. V lost 4 bases to trimming and J lost 5 bases, with 14 bases between them. This CDR3 has 14 amino acids. Here the CDR3 DNA reads TGTGCCAGCAGCTCCATTGGTCACAAGGAGACCCAGTACTTC. Encoded protein: CASSSIGHKETQYF.

This clonotype was seen a few times. The chain joins TRBV4-3 to TRBJ1-1; D unresolved. The ends were cut back, 1 base at V and 1 base at J, with 10 bases in the middle. This CDR3 is 15 amino acids long. The germline CDR1 and CDR2 sequences are LGHNA and YSLEER. The CDR3 here is CASSQGTFRNTEAFF. CDR3 in DNA: TGCGCCAGCAGCCAAGGTACTTTCAGGAACACTGAAGCTTTCTTT.

This chain uses TRBV10-3 with TRBJ2-7; the match to TRBD1 covers 9 bases. Germline CDR1 ENHRY, CDR2 SYGVKD. Trimming at V came to 2 bases and at J to 6 bases, leaving 11 bases not matched to a gene. This CDR3 is built from 16 residues. CDR3 DNA: TGTGCCATCAGTGAGGGTTCCGGGACAGGGTTCTTCGAGCAGTACTTC. It codes for CAISEGSGTGFFEQYF.

The rearrangement uses TRBV12-3 or TRBV12-4 and TRBJ2-3, with 9 bases lining up with TRBD2. The CDR3 runs 15 residues. Trimming at V came to 5 bases and at J to 3 bases, leaving 6 bases not matched to a gene. CDR3 sequence reads: CASSPGLARTDTQYF. The CDR3 DNA sequence: TGTGCCAGCAGTCCCGGACTAGCGAGGACAGATACGCAGTATTTT.

The chain links TRBV7-8 to TRBJ1-2; D perhaps matches TRBD1 (5 bases). From germline, CDR1 is SGHVS and CDR2 FQNEAQ. The CDR3 runs to 13 residues. V gave up 5 bases and J gave up 10 bases, with 17 bases separating them. CDR3 DNA: TGTGCCAGCAGCCCGGCGCTGGGGCTGGACTACACCTTC. It codes for CASSPALGLDYTF.

The table lists this clonotype with many counts. The rearrangement uses TRBV7-8 and TRBJ2-7; a weak D match, TRBD1 (5 bases). Germline V gene sequence: CDR1 SGHVS, CDR2 FQNEAQ. The CDR3 consists of 13 residues. The V and J ends lost 6 bases and 5 bases respectively, with 14 bases between them. The CDR3 region has the DNA TGTGCCAGCAGAGCATCAGGGTCTAACGAGCAGTACGTC. The encoded protein is CASRASGSNEQYV.

The chain is built from TRBV2 and TRBJ2-5; D remains unclear. The CDR3 is made up of 14 amino acids. CDR1 is SNHLY, CDR2 FYNNEI, per germline. The ends were cut back, 8 bases at V and 5 bases at J, with 18 bases in the middle. The CDR3 region is CASHLTWLEETQYF. CDR3 nucleotide sequence: TGTGCCAGCCACCTGACTTGGTTGGAGGAGACCCAGTACTTC.

This clonotype was seen repeatedly, ten times or more. The junction and the germline gene differ at one end; a read error may be behind it. The V gene is TRBV7-2, the J gene TRBJ1-2; possible D gene TRBD1, 5 bases. Germline V gives CDR1 SGHTA, CDR2 FQGNSA. This CDR3 is 13 amino acids long. The CDR3 DNA sequence: TGCGCCAGCAGCCCAGGGACGGACTATGGCTACACCTTC. This encodes CASSPGTDYGYTF.

The V call is TRBV11-2, the J call TRBJ2-1; 8 bases are shared with TRBD2. The CDR3 extends over 18 amino acids. Germline V gene data show CDR1 as SGHAT and CDR2 as FQNNGV. The J segment lost 4 bases and the V segment lost 0 bases, leaving 11 bases of the junction unmatched. The CDR3 here is CASSLDGSGALIYNEQFF. The CDR3 region has the DNA TGTGCCAGCAGCTTAGACGGTAGCGGGGCCCTGATTTACAATGAGCAGTTCTTC.

This clonotype was seen at least ten times. The chain has TRBV6-1 and TRBJ2-7, with D tentatively TRBD1 (6 bases). The germline CDR1 and CDR2 sequences are MNHNS and SASEGT. The ends were cut back, 1 base at V and 1 base at J, with 11 bases in the middle. CDR3 length: 15 amino acids. This CDR3 is CASSEGGHPSYEQYV. The CDR3, as DNA: TGTGCCAGCAGTGAAGGGGGACACCCGTCCTACGAGCAGTACGTC.

The gene calls are TRBV4-1 and TRBJ2-7; TRBD2 is a possible D gene (6 bases). The CDR3 has 15 amino acids. Germline CDR1 and CDR2: MGHRA and YSYEKL. The V end was cut by 4 bases, the J end by 5 bases, with 18 bases between. This chain's CDR3 is CASSLKAGGRDEQYV. The CDR3 region has the DNA TGCGCCAGCAGCCTGAAAGCCGGGGGACGGGACGAGCAGTACGTC.

This clonotype showed up many times. The rearrangement joins TRBV7-2 to TRBJ2-3; TRBD1 is a possible D gene (5 bases). This CDR3 region has 15 residues. CDR1 SGHTA and CDR2 FQGNSA come from the germline V gene. The V and J ends lost 5 bases and 4 bases respectively, with 16 bases between them. CDR3: CASSPLGVAADTQYF. DNA of the CDR3: TGTGCCAGCAGCCCCTTAGGGGTAGCAGCAGATACGCAGTATTTT.

The table lists this clonotype with many counts. The chain recombines TRBV7-9 with TRBJ1-1; D uncertain. Germline assignment: CDR1 SEHNR and CDR2 FQNEAQ (reference sequence). V was pared by 1 base and J by 4 bases, with 13 bases between. The CDR3 extends over 15 amino acids. The CDR3 region has the DNA TGTGCCAGCAGCTTAGTGTCCGGGAGTACCACTGAAGCTTTCTTT. Translated, it gives CASSLVSGSTTEAFF.

The rearrangement links TRBV28 to TRBJ2-4; D not resolved. V dropped 6 bases and J dropped 9 bases, with 15 bases sitting between them. This CDR3 region has 13 residues. Germline CDR1 is MDHEN and CDR2 is SYDVKM. CDR3: CASRTSKMGIQYF. CDR3 DNA sequence: TGTGCCAGCAGAACTTCGAAGATGGGCATTCAGTACTTC.

This clonotype has more than one count but fewer than ten. The chain combines TRBV5-5 with TRBJ1-2; D perhaps matches TRBD1 (5 bases). The V gene's germline CDR1 is SGHKS and CDR2 YYEKEE (reference sequence). The V end was cut by 2 bases, the J end by 2 bases, with 7 bases between. The CDR3 loop spans 13 amino acids. The CDR3 loop reads CASSFWGNYGYTF. The DNA for the CDR3 is TGTGCCAGCAGCTTTTGGGGCAACTATGGCTACACCTTC.

This clonotype was detected a few times. J is TRBJ2-3 and V is TRBV7-9, with D possibly TRBD2 on 6 matching bases. Trimming left V 2 bases short and J 3 bases short, with 15 bases between. The CDR3 covers 16 residues. From germline, CDR1 is SEHNR and CDR2 FQNEAQ (reference sequence). DNA of the CDR3: TGTGCCAGCAGCTTATTACAGCGCGGGGCGACAGATACGCAGTATTTT. Translating it yields CASSLLQRGATDTQYF.

This clonotype was observed a handful of times. The V gene is TRBV29-1, the J gene TRBJ2-6; D assignment may be TRBD1 or TRBD2 (6 bases each). The CDR3 has 18 amino acids. V was clipped by 0 bases and J by 0 bases, with 15 bases between them. Germline V gene data show CDR1 as SQVTM and CDR2 as ANQGSEA. As DNA, the CDR3 is TGCAGCGTTGAAGAGCCCACGGGGGCCCGCTCTGGGGCCAACGTCCTGACTTTC. Translation: CSVEEPTGARSGANVLTF. The whole variable domain, filled in from reference TRBV29-1 and TRBJ2-6, reads SAVISQKPSRDICQRGTSLTIQCQVDSQVTMMFWYRQQPGQSLTLIATANQGSEATYESGFVIDKFPISRPNLTFSTLTVSNMSPEDSSIYLCSVEEPTGARSGANVLTFGAGSRLTVL.

V gene TRBV29-1 combines with J gene TRBJ2-7, with 8 bases fitting TRBD2. This CDR3 contains 12 residues. Germline V CDR1 and CDR2: SQVTM, ANQGSEA. J lost 5 bases, V lost 5 bases, and 5 bases had no gene match. CDR3 amino acids: CSVQAGADEQYF. The CDR3 DNA reads TGCAGCGTTCAAGCGGGGGCGGACGAGCAGTACTTC.

The sample holds a few counts of this clonotype. The genes are TRBV4-3 and TRBJ2-2; the D gene is possibly TRBD2 (5 bases). Germline-derived CDR1 and CDR2 are LGHNA and YSLEER. V dropped 0 bases and J dropped 8 bases, with 16 bases sitting between them. This CDR3 is 16 amino acids long. The CDR3 is CASSQDERHTRGELFF. In DNA form, the CDR3 reads TGCGCCAGCAGCCAAGATGAGCGGCACACCAGGGGGGAGCTGTTTTTT.

This clonotype was counted at least ten times. J is TRBJ2-1 and V is TRBV7-2; 8 positions agree with TRBD2. Per the germline V gene, CDR1 is SGHTA and CDR2 is FQGNSA. The trim removed 5 bases at V and 12 bases at J, leaving 15 bases unmatched. This CDR3 is 15 amino acids long. This CDR3 is CASSQMGRGVLGQFF. The CDR3 region has the DNA TGTGCCAGCAGCCAGATGGGGCGGGGGGTACTAGGGCAGTTCTTC.

The V gene is TRBV19, the J gene TRBJ2-3, with D possibly TRBD1 on 6 matching bases. The germline CDR1 and CDR2 sequences are LNHDA and SQIVND (reference sequence). CDR3 size: 17 residues. V dropped 4 bases and J dropped 11 bases, with 28 bases sitting between them. CDR3 amino acids: CASSTHPGQEESTKQYF. CDR3 in DNA: TGTGCCAGTAGTACCCATCCGGGACAAGAGGAGAGTACGAAGCAGTATTTT.

This clonotype was counted a few times. The chain links TRBV7-3 to TRBJ2-5, with D perhaps assigned TRBD1 or TRBD2 (5 bases each). CDR1 is SGHTA, CDR2 FQGTGA, per germline. This CDR3 region has 16 residues. Trimming took off 6 bases at V and 1 base at J, with 18 bases between the two ends. CDR3 coding DNA: TGTGCCAGCAGGCTCCCCCTTCCGGGGCCCCAAGAGACCCAGTACTTC. Translated, it gives CASRLPLPGPQETQYF.

This clonotype was recorded a few times. V and J are TRBV6-2 or TRBV6-3 and TRBJ1-1, with TRBD1 matching over 11 bases. The CDR3 runs 14 residues. From germline, CDR1 is MNHEY and CDR2 SVGEGT. V shed 1 base and J 10 bases; nucleotides not matched to a gene: 5. DNA for the CDR3: TGTGCCAGCAGTTACTACCGGGACAGGGGGAGAGCTTTCTTT. The encoded protein is CASSYYRDRGRAFF.

The chain has TRBV20-1 and TRBJ2-5; weak D call: TRBD1 (5 bases). The CDR3 is made up of 13 amino acids. V dropped 5 bases and J dropped 5 bases, with 15 bases sitting between them. Per the germline V gene, CDR1 is DFQATT and CDR2 is SNEGSKA (reference sequence). The DNA for the CDR3 is TGCAGTGCTGGGGCGAAGGTTCGGGAGACCCAGTACTTC. It is translated as CSAGAKVRETQYF.

This clonotype appeared many times. This sequence joins TRBV5-1 and TRBJ2-5, with D perhaps matching TRBD1 (6 bases). The CDR3 contains 14 residues. In germline, CDR1 is SGHRS, CDR2 YFSETQ. The V and J ends lost 4 bases and 3 bases respectively, with 13 bases between them. The CDR3 nucleotides are TGCGCCAGCAGCCCCGGACAGCACAAAGAGACCCAGTACTTC. Residues: CASSPGQHKETQYF.

This chain connects TRBV12-3 or TRBV12-4 to TRBJ2-6; D might be TRBD1 or TRBD2, each matching 5 bases. Deletions cut 5 bases from V and 2 bases from J, with 10 bases between. The CDR3 is made up of 15 amino acids. The CDR3 here is CASSPWGPGANVLTF. The CDR3 DNA is TGTGCCAGCAGTCCCTGGGGACCTGGGGCCAACGTCCTGACTTTC.

At least ten counts were recorded for this clonotype. In DNA, the CDR3 is TGTGCCAGCAGCTACGACAGGGTCTATGGCTACACCTTC. Residues: CASSYDRVYGYTF. The chain is built from TRBV7-8 and TRBJ1-2; 7 positions agree with TRBD1. The V and J ends lost 4 bases and 4 bases, in that order; junction bases with no gene match: 3. Germline CDR1 is SGHVS and CDR2 is FQNEAQ. The CDR3 contains 13 residues.

This clonotype occurred a few times. This chain links TRBV12-3 or TRBV12-4 with TRBJ2-2; D assignment may be TRBD1 or TRBD2 (5 bases each). The germline V and J ends were trimmed by 10 bases and 7 bases, with 19 bases remaining between them. The CDR3 has 14 amino acids. The CDR3 sequence: CAILARGLDGELFF. The CDR3 DNA is TGTGCCATCTTGGCGAGGGGATTGGACGGGGAGCTGTTTTTT.